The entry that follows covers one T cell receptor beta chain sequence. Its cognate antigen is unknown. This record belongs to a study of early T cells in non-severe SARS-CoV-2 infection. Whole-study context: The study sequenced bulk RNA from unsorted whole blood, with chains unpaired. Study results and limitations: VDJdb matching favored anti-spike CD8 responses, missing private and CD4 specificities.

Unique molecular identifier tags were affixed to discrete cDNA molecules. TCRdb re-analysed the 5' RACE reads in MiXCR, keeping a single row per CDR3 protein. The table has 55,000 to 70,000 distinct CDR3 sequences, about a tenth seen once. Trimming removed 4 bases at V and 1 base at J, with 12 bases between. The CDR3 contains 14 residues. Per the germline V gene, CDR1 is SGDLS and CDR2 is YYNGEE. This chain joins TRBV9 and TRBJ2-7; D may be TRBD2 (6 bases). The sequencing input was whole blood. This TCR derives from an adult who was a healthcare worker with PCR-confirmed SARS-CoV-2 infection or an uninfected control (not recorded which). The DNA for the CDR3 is TGTGCCAGCAGCCGGGGACTGGAGTCCTACGAGCAGTACTTC. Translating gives CASSRGLESYEQYF.